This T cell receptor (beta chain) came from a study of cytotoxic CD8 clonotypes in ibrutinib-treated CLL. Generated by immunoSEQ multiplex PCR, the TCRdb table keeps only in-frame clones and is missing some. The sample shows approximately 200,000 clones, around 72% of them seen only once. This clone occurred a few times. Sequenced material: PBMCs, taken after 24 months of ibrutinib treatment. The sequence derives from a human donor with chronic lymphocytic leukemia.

CDR3 protein: CASSQDGGSSYNEQFF. CDR3 nucleotide sequence: TGTGCCAGCAGCCAAGATGGTGGGAGCTCCTACAATGAGCAGTTCTTC. The gene calls are TRBV4-2 and TRBJ2-1; tentative D call: TRBD2 (5 bases). This CDR3 comprises 16 residues. V was shortened by 0 bases and J by 0 bases, with 9 bases between the two germline ends. From germline, CDR1 is LGHNA and CDR2 YNFKEQ.